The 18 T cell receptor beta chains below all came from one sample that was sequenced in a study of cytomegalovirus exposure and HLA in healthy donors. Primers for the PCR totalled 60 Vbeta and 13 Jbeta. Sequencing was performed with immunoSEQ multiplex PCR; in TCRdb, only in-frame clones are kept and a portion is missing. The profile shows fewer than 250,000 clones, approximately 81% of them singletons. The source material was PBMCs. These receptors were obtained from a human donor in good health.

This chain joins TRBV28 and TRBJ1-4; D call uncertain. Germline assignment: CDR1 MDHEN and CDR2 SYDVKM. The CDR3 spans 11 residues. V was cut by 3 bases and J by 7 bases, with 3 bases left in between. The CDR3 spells CASSFREKLFF. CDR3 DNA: TGTGCCAGCAGTTTTCGTGAAAAACTGTTTTTT.

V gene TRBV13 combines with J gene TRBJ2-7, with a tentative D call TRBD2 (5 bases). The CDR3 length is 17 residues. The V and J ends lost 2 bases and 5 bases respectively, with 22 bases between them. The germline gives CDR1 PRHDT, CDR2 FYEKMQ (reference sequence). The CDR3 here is CASSLMGDLAGTHEQYF. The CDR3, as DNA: TGTGCCAGCAGCTTAATGGGTGATCTAGCCGGCACGCACGAGCAGTACTTC. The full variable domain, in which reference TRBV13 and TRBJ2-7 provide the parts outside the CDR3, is AAGVIQSPRHLIKEKRETATLKCYPIPRHDTVYWYQQGPGQDPQFLISFYEKMQSDKGSIPDRFSAQQFSDYHSELNMSSLELGDSALYFCASSLMGDLAGTHEQYFGPGTRLTVT.

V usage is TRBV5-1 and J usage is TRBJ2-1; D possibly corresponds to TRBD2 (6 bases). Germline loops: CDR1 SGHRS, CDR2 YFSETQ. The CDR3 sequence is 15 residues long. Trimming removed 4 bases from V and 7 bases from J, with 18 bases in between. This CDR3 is CASSTGGNGGNEQFF. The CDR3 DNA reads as TGCGCCAGCAGCACCGGGGGAAACGGGGGAAATGAGCAGTTCTTC.

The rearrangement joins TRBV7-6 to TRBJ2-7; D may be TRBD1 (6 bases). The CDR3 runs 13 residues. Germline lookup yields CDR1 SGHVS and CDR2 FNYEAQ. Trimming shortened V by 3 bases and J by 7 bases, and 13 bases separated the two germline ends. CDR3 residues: CASSLGAGVEQYF. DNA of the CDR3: TGTGCCAGCAGCTTGGGAGCAGGGGTAGAGCAGTACTTC.

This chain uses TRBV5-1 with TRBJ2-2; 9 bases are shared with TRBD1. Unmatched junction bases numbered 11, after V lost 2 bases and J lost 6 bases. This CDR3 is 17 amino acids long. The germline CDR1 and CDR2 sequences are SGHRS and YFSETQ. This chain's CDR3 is CASSFSNRDRVAGELFF. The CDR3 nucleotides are TGCGCCAGCAGCTTTTCTAACCGGGACAGGGTCGCCGGGGAGCTGTTTTTT.

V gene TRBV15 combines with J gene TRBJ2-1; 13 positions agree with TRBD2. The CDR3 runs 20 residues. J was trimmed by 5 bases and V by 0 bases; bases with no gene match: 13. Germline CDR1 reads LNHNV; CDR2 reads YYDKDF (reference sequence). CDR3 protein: CATSRDRGLAGPRGDNEQFF. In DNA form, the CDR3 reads TGTGCCACCAGCAGAGATCGGGGACTAGCGGGACCGAGGGGGGACAATGAGCAGTTCTTC.

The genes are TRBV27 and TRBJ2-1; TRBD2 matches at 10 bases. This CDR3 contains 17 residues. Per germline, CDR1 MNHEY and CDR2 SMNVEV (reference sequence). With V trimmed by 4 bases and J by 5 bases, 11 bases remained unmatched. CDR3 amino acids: CASSSTQLAGLNNEQFF. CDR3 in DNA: TGTGCCAGCAGTTCAACCCAACTAGCGGGACTTAACAATGAGCAGTTCTTC.

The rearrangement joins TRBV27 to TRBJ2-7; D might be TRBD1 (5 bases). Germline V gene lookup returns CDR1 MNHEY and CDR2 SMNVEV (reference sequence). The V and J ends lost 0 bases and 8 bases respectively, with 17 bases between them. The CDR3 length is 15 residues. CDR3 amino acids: CASSLSLQGGSKQYF. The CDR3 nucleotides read TGTGCCAGCAGTTTATCCCTGCAGGGTGGTAGCAAGCAGTACTTC.

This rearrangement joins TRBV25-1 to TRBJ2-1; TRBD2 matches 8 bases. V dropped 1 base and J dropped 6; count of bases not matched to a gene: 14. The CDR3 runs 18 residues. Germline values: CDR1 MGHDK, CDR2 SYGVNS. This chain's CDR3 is CASSEFFPAGDKGNEQFF. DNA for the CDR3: TGTGCCAGCAGTGAATTCTTTCCAGCGGGAGACAAGGGCAATGAGCAGTTCTTC.

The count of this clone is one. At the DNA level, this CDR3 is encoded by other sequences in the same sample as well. CDR3 coding DNA: TGTGCCAGCAGTTACTCGGGACAGGGAGCCTACGAGCAGTACTTC. Translation: CASSYSGQGAYEQYF. This chain links TRBV6-5 with TRBJ2-7; TRBD1 agrees at 9 bases. Unmatched junction bases numbered 2, after V lost 0 bases and J lost 2 bases. The CDR3 is made up of 15 amino acids. The germline V gene encodes CDR1 MNHEY and CDR2 SVGAGI.

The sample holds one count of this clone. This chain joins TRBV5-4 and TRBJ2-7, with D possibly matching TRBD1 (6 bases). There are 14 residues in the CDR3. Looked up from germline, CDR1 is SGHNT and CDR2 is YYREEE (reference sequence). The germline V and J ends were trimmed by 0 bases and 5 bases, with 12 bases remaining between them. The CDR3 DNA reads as TGTGCCAGCAGCTTGGTTGGGGGCGCCAACGAGCAGTACTTC. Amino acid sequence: CASSLVGGANEQYF. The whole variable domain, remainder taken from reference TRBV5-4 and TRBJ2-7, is ETGVTQSPTHLIKTRGQQVTLRCSSQSGHNTVSWYQQALGQGPQFIFQYYREEENGRGNFPPRFSGLQFPNYSSELNVNALELDDSALYLCASSLVGGANEQYFGPGTRLTVT.

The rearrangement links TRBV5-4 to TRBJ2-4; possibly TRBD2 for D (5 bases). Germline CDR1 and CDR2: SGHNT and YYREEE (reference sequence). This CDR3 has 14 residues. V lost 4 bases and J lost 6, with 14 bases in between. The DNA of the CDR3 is TGTGCCAGCAGCCAGTTTAAGAGGGTAAACATTCAGTACTTC. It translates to CASSQFKRVNIQYF.

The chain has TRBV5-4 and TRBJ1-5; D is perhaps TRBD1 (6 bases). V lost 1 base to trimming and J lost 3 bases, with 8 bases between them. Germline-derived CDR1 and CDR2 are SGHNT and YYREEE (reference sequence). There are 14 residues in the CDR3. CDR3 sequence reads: CASSLQGSNQPQHF. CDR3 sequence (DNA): TGTGCCAGCAGCTTGCAGGGGTCCAATCAGCCCCAGCATTTT.

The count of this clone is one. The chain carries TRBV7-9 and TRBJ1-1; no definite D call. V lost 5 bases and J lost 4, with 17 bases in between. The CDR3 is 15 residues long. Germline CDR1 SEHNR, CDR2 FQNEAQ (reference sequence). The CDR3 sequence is CASSAPLREGTEAFF. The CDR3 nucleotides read TGTGCCAGCAGCGCGCCCCTGAGGGAGGGCACTGAAGCTTTCTTT.

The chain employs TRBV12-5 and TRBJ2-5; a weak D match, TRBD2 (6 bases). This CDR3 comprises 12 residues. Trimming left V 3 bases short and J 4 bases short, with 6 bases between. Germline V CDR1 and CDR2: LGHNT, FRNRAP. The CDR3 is CASGFGGETQYF. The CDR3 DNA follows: TGTGCTAGTGGTTTCGGGGGAGAGACCCAGTACTTC.

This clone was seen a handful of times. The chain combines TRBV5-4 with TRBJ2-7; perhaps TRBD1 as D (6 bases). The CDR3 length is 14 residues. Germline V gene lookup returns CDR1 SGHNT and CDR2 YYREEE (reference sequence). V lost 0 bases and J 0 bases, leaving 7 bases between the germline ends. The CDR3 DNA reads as TGTGCCAGCAGCTTGGGGGGGCCCTCCTACGAGCAGTACTTC. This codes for CASSLGGPSYEQYF.

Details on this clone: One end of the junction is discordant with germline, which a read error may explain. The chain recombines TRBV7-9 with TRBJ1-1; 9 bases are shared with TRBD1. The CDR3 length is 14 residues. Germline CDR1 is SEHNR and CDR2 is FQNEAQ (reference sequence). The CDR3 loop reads CSSSLGGQGRAAFF. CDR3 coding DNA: TGTTCCAGCAGCTTAGGGGGACAGGGAAGGGCAGCTTTCTTT.

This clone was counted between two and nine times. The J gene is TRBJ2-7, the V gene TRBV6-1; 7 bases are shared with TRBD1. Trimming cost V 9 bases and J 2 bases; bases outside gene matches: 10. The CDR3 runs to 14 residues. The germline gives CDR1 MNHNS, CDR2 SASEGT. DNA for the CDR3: TGTGCCAGTGGTATCAGGGGGATGACCTACGAGCAGTACTTC. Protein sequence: CASGIRGMTYEQYF.